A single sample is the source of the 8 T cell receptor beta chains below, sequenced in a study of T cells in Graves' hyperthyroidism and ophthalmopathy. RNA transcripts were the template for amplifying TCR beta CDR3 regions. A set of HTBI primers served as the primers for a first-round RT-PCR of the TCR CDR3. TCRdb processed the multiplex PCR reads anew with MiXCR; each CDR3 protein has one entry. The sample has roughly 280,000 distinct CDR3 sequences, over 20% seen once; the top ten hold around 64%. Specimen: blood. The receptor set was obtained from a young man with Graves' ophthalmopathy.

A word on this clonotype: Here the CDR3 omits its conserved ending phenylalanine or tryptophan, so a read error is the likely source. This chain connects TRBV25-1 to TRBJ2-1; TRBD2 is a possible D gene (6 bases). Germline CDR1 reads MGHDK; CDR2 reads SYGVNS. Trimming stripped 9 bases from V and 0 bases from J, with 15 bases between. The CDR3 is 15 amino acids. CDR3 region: CARERRASSYNEQFL. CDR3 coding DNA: TGTGCCAGAGAACGGAGGGCGAGCTCCTACAATGAGCAGTTCCTC.

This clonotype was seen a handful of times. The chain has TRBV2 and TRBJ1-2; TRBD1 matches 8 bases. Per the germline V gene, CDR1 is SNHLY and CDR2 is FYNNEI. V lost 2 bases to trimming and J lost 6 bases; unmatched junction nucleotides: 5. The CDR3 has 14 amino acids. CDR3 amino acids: CASSEWQGAHGYTF. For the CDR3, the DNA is TGTGCCAGCAGTGAATGGCAGGGGGCCCATGGCTACACCTTC.

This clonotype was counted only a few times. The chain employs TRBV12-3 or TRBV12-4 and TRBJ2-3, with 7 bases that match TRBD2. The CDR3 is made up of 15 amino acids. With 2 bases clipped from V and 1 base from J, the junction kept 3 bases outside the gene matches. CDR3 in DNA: TGTGCCAGCAGTTTACGGGCGGGAGGCACAGATACGCAGTATTTT. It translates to CASSLRAGGTDTQYF.

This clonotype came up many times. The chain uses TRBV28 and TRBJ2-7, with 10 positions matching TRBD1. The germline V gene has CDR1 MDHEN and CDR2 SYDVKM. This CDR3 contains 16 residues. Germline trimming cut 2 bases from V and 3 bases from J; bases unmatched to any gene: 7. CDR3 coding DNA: TGTGCCAGCAGTTTAGGAGTGGGACAGGGGTTCTACGAGCAGTACTTC. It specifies CASSLGVGQGFYEQYF.

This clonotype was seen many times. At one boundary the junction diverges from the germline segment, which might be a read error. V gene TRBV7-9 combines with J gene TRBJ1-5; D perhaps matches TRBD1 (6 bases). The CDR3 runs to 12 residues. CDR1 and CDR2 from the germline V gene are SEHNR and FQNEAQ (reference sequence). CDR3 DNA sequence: TGTGCCAGCAGTTTAGGGGGGCAGCCCCAGCATTTT. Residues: CASSLGGQPQHF.

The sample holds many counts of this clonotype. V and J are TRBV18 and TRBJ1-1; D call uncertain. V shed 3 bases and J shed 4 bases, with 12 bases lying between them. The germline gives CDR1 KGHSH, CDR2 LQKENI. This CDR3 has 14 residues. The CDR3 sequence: CASSPSGRSTEAFF. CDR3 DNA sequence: TGTGCCAGCTCACCTTCCGGGAGGAGCACTGAAGCTTTCTTT.

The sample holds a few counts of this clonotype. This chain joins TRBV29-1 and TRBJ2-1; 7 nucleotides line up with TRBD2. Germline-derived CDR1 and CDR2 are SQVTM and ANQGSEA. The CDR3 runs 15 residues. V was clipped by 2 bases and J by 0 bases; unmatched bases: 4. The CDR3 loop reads CSVERGDSSYNEQFF. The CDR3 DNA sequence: TGCAGCGTTGAACGGGGGGACTCCTCCTACAATGAGCAGTTCTTC.

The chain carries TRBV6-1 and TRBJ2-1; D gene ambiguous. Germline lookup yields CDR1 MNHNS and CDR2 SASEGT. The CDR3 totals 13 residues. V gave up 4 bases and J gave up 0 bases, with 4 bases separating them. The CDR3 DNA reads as TGTGCCAGCAGTGTGTTCTCCTACAATGAGCAGTTCTTC. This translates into CASSVFSYNEQFF.